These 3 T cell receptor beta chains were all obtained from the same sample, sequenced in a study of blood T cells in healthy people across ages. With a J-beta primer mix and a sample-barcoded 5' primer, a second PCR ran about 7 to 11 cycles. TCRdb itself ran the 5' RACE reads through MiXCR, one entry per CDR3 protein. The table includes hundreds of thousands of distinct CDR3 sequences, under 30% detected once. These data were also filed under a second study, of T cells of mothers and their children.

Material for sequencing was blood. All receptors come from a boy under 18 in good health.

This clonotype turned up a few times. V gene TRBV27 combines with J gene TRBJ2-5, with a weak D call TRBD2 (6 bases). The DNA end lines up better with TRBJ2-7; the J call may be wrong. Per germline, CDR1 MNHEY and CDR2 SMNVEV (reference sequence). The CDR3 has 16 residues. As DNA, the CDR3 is TGTGCCAGCAGTTTCTCTATTCCTGCGGGGTCCTACGAGCAGTACTTC. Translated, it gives CASSFSIPAGSYEQYF.

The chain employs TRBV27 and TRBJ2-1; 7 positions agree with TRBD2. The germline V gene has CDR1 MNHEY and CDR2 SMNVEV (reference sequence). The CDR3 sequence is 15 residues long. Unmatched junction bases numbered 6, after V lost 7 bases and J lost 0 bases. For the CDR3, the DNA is TGTGCCAGCAACCCTAGCGGTAGCTCCTACAATGAGCAGTTCTTC. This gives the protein CASNPSGSSYNEQFF.

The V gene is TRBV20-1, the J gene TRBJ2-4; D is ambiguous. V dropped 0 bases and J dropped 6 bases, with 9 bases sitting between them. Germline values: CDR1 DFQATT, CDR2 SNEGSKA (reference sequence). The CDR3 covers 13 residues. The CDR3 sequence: CSARDRGLNIQYF. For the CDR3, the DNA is TGCAGTGCTAGAGATCGAGGCTTAAACATTCAGTACTTC.